A single sample is the source of the 19 T cell receptor beta chains below, sequenced in a study of siplizumab effects on memory and regulatory T cells. Here immunoSEQ multiplex PCR was the method, and the copy in TCRdb shows in-frame clones only, minus some. The sample has approximately 92,000 clones, around 94% seen once. Sequencing was carried out using non-Treg CD4+ T cells sorted from blood. The receptors shown here come from a human donor in good health.

This clone has just one count. The chain employs TRBV7-8 and TRBJ1-5; D is unresolved. The CDR3 is 14 amino acids. Germline CDR1 SGHVS, CDR2 FQNEAQ. The ends were cut back, 2 bases at V and 6 bases at J, with 11 bases in the middle. The CDR3 loop is CASSLRAPAQPQHF. DNA of the CDR3: TGTGCCAGCAGCTTAAGGGCACCGGCTCAGCCCCAGCATTTT.

V usage is TRBV2 and J usage is TRBJ1-5; D is unclear. In germline, CDR1 is SNHLY, CDR2 FYNNEI. CDR3 length: 12 amino acids. The V gene lost 2 bases and the J gene lost 6 bases, with 5 bases spanning the gap. CDR3 region: CASSETGQPQHF. CDR3 in DNA: TGTGCCAGCAGTGAAACCGGTCAGCCCCAGCATTTT.

The rearrangement joins TRBV19 to TRBJ2-3; tentative D call: TRBD2 (5 bases). The germline V gene has CDR1 LNHDA and CDR2 SQIVND (reference sequence). With 7 bases removed from V and 5 bases from J, the gap between germline ends came to 22 bases. CDR3 length: 16 residues. The CDR3 sequence is CASTDAGLLDGDTQYF. The CDR3 DNA follows: TGTGCCAGTACTGATGCTGGACTCCTCGATGGAGATACGCAGTATTTT.

V gene TRBV18 combines with J gene TRBJ2-5; D might be TRBD2 (6 bases). The CDR3 spans 17 residues. V was shortened by 2 bases and J by 5 bases, with 21 bases between the two germline ends. From germline, CDR1 is KGHSH and CDR2 LQKENI. CDR3 loop: CASSPAIGGDTWETQYF. CDR3 DNA: TGTGCCAGCTCACCAGCAATAGGAGGGGATACTTGGGAGACCCAGTACTTC.

The CDR3 reads CASSAGGGSGSRELFF. CDR3 DNA sequence: TGTGCCAGCAGCGCTGGAGGCGGGAGCGGGAGTAGGGAGCTGTTTTTT. This chain links TRBV9 with TRBJ2-2; 8 bases map to TRBD2. The CDR3 has 16 residues. V shed 3 bases and J 9 bases; nucleotides not matched to a gene: 13. The germline V gene has CDR1 SGDLS and CDR2 YYNGEE.

The chain is built from TRBV27 and TRBJ2-1, with D possibly being TRBD1 (6 bases). CDR1 and CDR2 (germline): MNHEY, SMNVEV (reference sequence). V lost 7 bases to trimming and J lost 7 bases, with 17 bases between them. The CDR3 totals 14 residues. CDR3 sequence: CASTSFVRGNEQFF. The DNA for the CDR3 is TGTGCCAGCACCTCGTTTGTGAGGGGGAATGAGCAGTTCTTC.

The chain recombines TRBV27 with TRBJ2-7, with no clear D. From germline, CDR1 is MNHEY and CDR2 SMNVEV (reference sequence). The CDR3 runs to 13 residues. V gave up 4 bases and J gave up 2 bases, with 9 bases separating them. CDR3 in DNA: TGTGCCAGCAGTTCCCCTCCCGCCTACGAGCAGTACTTC. Its protein is CASSSPPAYEQYF.

The chain employs TRBV10-3 and TRBJ1-1; 7 nucleotides match TRBD1. The CDR3 length is 14 residues. J was trimmed by 1 base and V by 10 bases; bases with no gene match: 9. Per the germline V gene, CDR1 is ENHRY and CDR2 is SYGVKD. The CDR3: CASRDSTSNTEAFF. The CDR3 nucleotides are TGTGCCAGCCGGGACAGTACCTCGAACACTGAAGCTTTCTTT.

This chain joins TRBV7-2 and TRBJ2-7; no definite D call. CDR1 SGHTA and CDR2 FQGNSA come from the germline V gene. The CDR3 is 11 amino acids. The V end was cut by 4 bases, the J end by 3 bases, with 4 bases between. The CDR3 DNA follows: TGTGCCAGCAGCTCCCTCTACGAGCAGTACTTC. Translation gives CASSSLYEQYF.

This chain joins TRBV29-1 and TRBJ2-7, with D perhaps TRBD1 (5 bases). This CDR3 region has 13 residues. V was clipped by 0 bases and J by 9 bases, with 15 bases between them. From germline, CDR1 is SQVTM and CDR2 ANQGSEA. CDR3 bases: TGCAGCGTTGAAGATCCTTCAGGGCACGGGCAGTACTTC. The encoded protein is CSVEDPSGHGQYF.

V usage is TRBV5-4 and J usage is TRBJ2-1, with D unresolved. Per the germline V gene, CDR1 is SGHNT and CDR2 is YYREEE (reference sequence). The V gene lost 0 bases and the J gene lost 7 bases, with 8 bases spanning the gap. This CDR3 is 13 amino acids long. The CDR3: CASSLAALNEQFF. DNA of the CDR3: TGTGCCAGCAGCTTGGCAGCTCTAAATGAGCAGTTCTTC.

The chain is built from TRBV2 and TRBJ2-1, with 7 bases identical to TRBD1. Germline V gives CDR1 SNHLY, CDR2 FYNNEI. This CDR3 is built from 14 residues. V gave up 10 bases and J gave up 8 bases; unmatched junction bases: 14. The CDR3 spells CATTAGTVVDEQFF. The CDR3 bases are TGTGCCACAACAGCCGGGACAGTGGTCGATGAGCAGTTCTTC.

The V call is TRBV15, the J call TRBJ2-1, with 7 bases identical to TRBD2. The CDR3 is 15 residues long. The V segment lost 7 bases and the J segment 4 bases; nucleotides outside the gene matches: 10. Per germline, CDR1 LNHNV and CDR2 YYDKDF (reference sequence). The CDR3 spells CATNPLGGKYNEQFF. The CDR3 nucleotides are TGTGCCACCAACCCGCTGGGGGGGAAGTACAATGAGCAGTTCTTC.

The chain couples TRBV6-1 to TRBJ2-1; 7 bases match TRBD2. The germline gives CDR1 MNHNS, CDR2 SASEGT. With V trimmed by 1 base and J by 4 bases, 4 bases remained unmatched. The CDR3 covers 15 residues. The CDR3 sequence is CASSEERGLYNEQFF. The CDR3 DNA reads TGTGCCAGCAGTGAAGAGCGGGGTCTTTACAATGAGCAGTTCTTC.

This CDR3 is CASSSRENEQFF. In DNA form, the CDR3 reads TGTGCCAGCAGCTCCAGGGAGAATGAGCAGTTCTTC. The V call is TRBV5-4, the J call TRBJ2-1; D possibly uses TRBD1 or TRBD2 (5 bases each). CDR3 size: 12 residues. V was cut by 3 bases and J by 7 bases, with 8 bases left in between. Germline CDR1 is SGHNT and CDR2 is YYREEE (reference sequence).

In its sample, this clone was seen a few times. The V call is TRBV5-8, the J call TRBJ1-1; tentative D call: TRBD1 (5 bases). The germline V and J ends were trimmed by 3 bases and 10 bases, with 13 bases remaining between them. This CDR3 has 12 residues. From germline, CDR1 is SGHTS and CDR2 YDEGEE. This CDR3 reads CASSSRVFGAFF. CDR3 in DNA: TGTGCCAGCAGCTCCAGGGTCTTTGGAGCTTTCTTT.

The chain uses TRBV6-5 and TRBJ1-1, with TRBD1 as a possible D gene (6 bases). From germline, CDR1 is MNHEY and CDR2 SVGAGI. V was clipped by 4 bases and J by 5 bases, with 17 bases between them. This CDR3 spans 15 amino acids. Here the CDR3 reads CASSSGAFLGTEAFF. The DNA of the CDR3 is TGTGCCAGCAGTTCAGGGGCCTTTTTGGGGACTGAAGCTTTCTTT.

The chain couples TRBV15 to TRBJ2-1, with D perhaps matching TRBD1 (6 bases). The CDR3 covers 16 residues. V was clipped by 0 bases and J by 4 bases, with 13 bases between them. Germline CDR1 LNHNV, CDR2 YYDKDF (reference sequence). The CDR3 sequence is CATSREGARLYNEQFF. CDR3 nucleotides: TGTGCCACCAGCAGAGAGGGGGCGAGGCTATACAATGAGCAGTTCTTC.

The V call is TRBV29-1, the J call TRBJ1-3; perhaps TRBD1 as D (5 bases). CDR1 is SQVTM and CDR2 is ANQGSEA in the germline V gene. V lost 3 bases, J lost 2 bases, and 11 bases lay in between. The CDR3 loop spans 14 amino acids. Here the CDR3 reads CSVDGRGTGNTIYF. The CDR3 DNA is TGCAGCGTTGACGGGAGGGGTACTGGAAACACCATATATTTT.